This TCR beta chain was captured in a study of tumor-infiltrating lymphocytes in primary liver carcinoma. Study-wide findings and caveats: In the absence of sorting, bulk samples left CD4+ and CD8+ repertoires uncompared. Less overlap was seen in tumor-adjacent and tumor-blood pairs than in tumor region pairs.

Germline CDR1 and CDR2: LGHNA and YSLEER. This CDR3 contains 14 residues. Trimming cost V 9 bases and J 6 bases, with 18 bases left between them. Concerning this clonotype itself: The antigen is not known. The final CDR3 position lacks the conserved phenylalanine or tryptophan, pointing to a likely read error.

The researchers obtained blood RNA from unsorted whole blood and also extracted germline DNA. The template, approximately 500 ng total RNA, yielded TCR beta cDNA made with a constant-region primer. Three-round nested multiplex PCR performed with slightly modified ARM-PCR produced the TCR beta libraries. Forward primers for TRBV1-TRBV30 and a C-beta reverse primer served the first two PCR rounds, at around 11 cycles each. From the multiplex PCR reads, TCRdb called clonotypes with MiXCR, one entry per CDR3 protein. The sample gives about 320,000 distinct CDR3 sequences, less than 75% of which show up once; roughly 10% is in the top ten.

This clonotype originated in a man aged 40-55 years with primary liver carcinoma and hepatitis B virus infection. The chain is built from TRBV4-3 and TRBJ2-4; D unclear. The sequencing sample was made of peripheral blood. The CDR3 nucleotides are TGCGCCAGGAAAGCCGGCAGCCGGAGAAACATTCAGTACTCC. Protein sequence: CARKAGSRRNIQYS.